These 32 T cell receptor beta chains were all obtained from the same sample, sequenced in a study of cytomegalovirus exposure and HLA in healthy donors. PCR was performed using 60 Vbeta and 13 Jbeta primers. TCRdb's copy holds only in-frame clones and misses some; the assay was immunoSEQ multiplex PCR. The sample contains about 110,000 clones, under 80% of which appear only once. The sample comprised PBMCs. These TCRs come from a man aged 55-75 years in good health and CMV-seronegative.

The CDR3 coding sequence is TGCGCCAGCAGCGCTACGGGGATTAGCAATCAGCCCCAGCATTTT. This encodes CASSATGISNQPQHF. This rearrangement joins TRBV5-1 to TRBJ1-5; D gene unclear. The CDR3 is 15 amino acids. Per germline, CDR1 SGHRS and CDR2 YFSETQ. The V and J ends lost 4 bases and 0 bases respectively, with 11 bases between them.

This clone was counted a single time. The chain couples TRBV7-2 to TRBJ2-7, with TRBD1 matching over 9 bases. The CDR3 totals 15 residues. The J segment lost 4 bases and the V segment lost 5 bases, leaving 9 bases of the junction unmatched. In germline, CDR1 is SGHTA, CDR2 FQGNSA. CDR3 residues: CASSPRTGVGYEQYF. Written as DNA, the CDR3 is TGTGCCAGCAGCCCAAGGACAGGGGTCGGATACGAGCAGTACTTC.

The chain couples TRBV6-5 to TRBJ2-3; D might be TRBD2 (6 bases). This CDR3 comprises 15 residues. Between the trimmed V and J ends, which lost 2 bases and 1 base, there was a span of 10 bases. CDR1 and CDR2 from the germline V gene are MNHEY and SVGAGI. The CDR3 is CASSYTSLGTDTQYF. CDR3 nucleotide sequence: TGTGCCAGCAGTTACACTAGCTTGGGCACAGATACGCAGTATTTT.

CDR3 sequence reads: CASSSQTYEQYF. Written as DNA, the CDR3 is TGTGCCAGCAGTTCCCAGACTTACGAGCAGTACTTC. This chain connects TRBV7-9 to TRBJ2-7; D gene uncertain. The CDR3 length is 12 residues. Trimming left V 6 bases short and J 4 bases short, with 10 bases between. Germline CDR1 SEHNR, CDR2 FQNEAQ (reference sequence).

This chain connects TRBV6-6 to TRBJ2-1; 9 bases agree with TRBD1. J gave up 8 bases and V 6 bases, and 8 bases lay outside the gene matches. CDR3 size: 14 residues. Germline loops: CDR1 MNHNY, CDR2 SVGAGI (reference sequence). As DNA, the CDR3 is TGTGCCAGCAGGCCGGGACAGGGTATGGATGAGCAGTTCTTC. This codes for CASRPGQGMDEQFF.

The chain is built from TRBV5-1 and TRBJ2-1; 11 nucleotides align to TRBD1. Trimming removed 2 bases from V and 7 bases from J; junction bases left unmatched: 5. Germline V gene sequence: CDR1 SGHRS, CDR2 YFSETQ. The CDR3 runs 15 residues. DNA for the CDR3: TGCGCCAGCAGCTTATCCGGGACAGGGGGAAATGAGCAGTTCTTC. It translates to CASSLSGTGGNEQFF.

There are a few counts of this clone. The chain carries TRBV9 and TRBJ2-4; TRBD1 matches 9 bases. After removal of 0 bases from V and 0 bases from J, the junction contained 4 bases not matched to a gene. The germline gives CDR1 SGDLS, CDR2 YYNGEE. This CDR3 is 17 amino acids long. DNA of the CDR3: TGTGCCAGCAGCGTAGAAGGACAGGGGATAGCCAAAAACATTCAGTACTTC. It encodes CASSVEGQGIAKNIQYF. Full variable domain (rest looked up from reference TRBV9 and TRBJ2-4): DSGVTQTPKHLITATGQRVTLRCSPRSGDLSVYWYQQSLDQGLQFLIQYYNGEERAKGNILERFSAQQFPDLHSELNLSSLELGDSALYFCASSVEGQGIAKNIQYFGAGTRLSVL.

This clone occurred a few times. The chain recombines TRBV9 with TRBJ2-2, with 7 bases aligning to TRBD2. Germline V gives CDR1 SGDLS, CDR2 YYNGEE. J gave up 6 bases and V 4 bases, and 6 bases lay outside the gene matches. This CDR3 has 14 amino acids. The CDR3 DNA is TGTGCCAGCAGCCTCCAAGCGGGGTCCGGGGAGCTGTTTTTT. Translation: CASSLQAGSGELFF.

The chain has TRBV4-3 and TRBJ2-7; TRBD1 matches at 9 bases. The V gene's germline CDR1 is LGHNA and CDR2 YSLEER. The CDR3 consists of 17 residues. V trimming: 1 base; J trimming: 5 bases; junction bases outside the gene matches: 12. This CDR3 reads CASSQGTGDQNGHEQYF. The CDR3, as DNA: TGCGCCAGCAGCCAAGGGACAGGGGATCAAAACGGTCACGAGCAGTACTTC.

J is TRBJ1-2 and V is TRBV29-1; D not certain. Trimming removed 8 bases from V and 0 bases from J, with 7 bases in between. The CDR3 runs to 11 residues. Germline V gene sequence: CDR1 SQVTM, CDR2 ANQGSEA. CDR3 protein: CSLGANYGYTF. The DNA of the CDR3 is TGCAGCCTGGGAGCTAACTATGGCTACACCTTC. Drawing the rest from reference TRBV29-1 and TRBJ1-2, the complete variable domain is SAVISQKPSRDICQRGTSLTIQCQVDSQVTMMFWYRQQPGQSLTLIATANQGSEATYESGFVIDKFPISRPNLTFSTLTVSNMSPEDSSIYLCSLGANYGYTFGSGTRLTVV.

This clone was found a few times. The chain links TRBV25-1 to TRBJ2-2; D is perhaps TRBD1 (7 bases). Trimming took off 7 bases at V and 7 bases at J, with 19 bases between the two ends. Germline CDR1 is MGHDK and CDR2 is SYGVNS. The CDR3 length is 15 residues. The CDR3 nucleotides read TGTGCCAGCACCGGGGGAGGAGGGGGCGGCGGGGAGCTGTTTTTT. It specifies CASTGGGGGGGELFF.

The chain carries TRBV23-1 and TRBJ2-7; D is unclear. TRBV23-1 is noted as an ORF with a role that remains uncertain. V gave up 3 bases and J gave up 2 bases, with 5 bases separating them. The CDR3 is 12 residues long. CDR3 nucleotides: TGCGCCAGCAGTCATCAGGCCTACGAGCAGTACTTC. Translated, it gives CASSHQAYEQYF.

Turning to this clone: Other nucleotide sequences in the sample specify the same CDR3. The chain is built from TRBV7-6 and TRBJ2-5; 10 bases are a match to TRBD2. The CDR3 covers 15 residues. Trimming took 6 bases from V and 5 from J; bases not matched to a gene: 9. The germline gives CDR1 SGHVS, CDR2 FNYEAQ. This chain's CDR3 is CASSPSGGAWETQYF. The CDR3 DNA reads TGTGCCAGCAGTCCCAGCGGGGGGGCTTGGGAGACCCAGTACTTC.

The chain joins TRBV6-5 to TRBJ1-6; D ambiguous. This CDR3 has 15 residues. Trimming left V 0 bases short and J 7 bases short, with 10 bases between. Germline CDR1 MNHEY, CDR2 SVGAGI. The CDR3 region is CASSYSPSENSPLHF. In DNA form, the CDR3 reads TGTGCCAGCAGTTACTCTCCCTCGGAGAATTCACCCCTCCACTTT.

V and J are TRBV7-8 and TRBJ2-1, with a weak D call TRBD2 (6 bases). The V and J ends lost 1 base and 5 bases respectively, with 12 bases between them. The CDR3 contains 15 residues. Looked up from germline, CDR1 is SGHVS and CDR2 is FQNEAQ. The CDR3 region has the DNA TGTGCCAGCAGCTTAGAGGGACTCCCCCACAATGAGCAGTTCTTC. It codes for CASSLEGLPHNEQFF.

The V gene is TRBV7-2, the J gene TRBJ1-2, with 8 nucleotides matching TRBD1. CDR1 and CDR2 (germline): SGHTA, FQGNSA. The trim removed 4 bases at V and 3 bases at J, leaving 7 bases unmatched. The CDR3 runs to 15 residues. CDR3 nucleotides: TGTGCCAGCAGCTACACAGGGGGAATAGACTATGGCTACACCTTC. Amino acid sequence: CASSYTGGIDYGYTF.

The chain recombines TRBV20-1 with TRBJ1-2; D ambiguous. V lost 3 bases and J 4 bases, leaving 6 bases between the germline ends. The CDR3 consists of 11 residues. Germline CDR1 and CDR2: DFQATT and SNEGSKA (reference sequence). The CDR3 bases are TGCAGTGCTAGTGCGGGCTATGGCTACACCTTC. Its translation is CSASAGYGYTF.

The count of this clone is one. The chain uses TRBV28 and TRBJ1-5; 7 bases match TRBD1. The CDR3 has 16 residues. Germline V CDR1 and CDR2: MDHEN, SYDVKM. The V segment lost 5 bases and the J segment 3 bases; nucleotides outside the gene matches: 10. The CDR3 spells CASSPPRGADNQPQHF. CDR3 sequence (DNA): TGTGCCAGCAGTCCACCCAGGGGGGCGGACAATCAGCCCCAGCATTTT.

The CDR3, as DNA: TGTGCCAGCAGGGGGACAGAGACCAGCGGCTACACCTTC. Its protein is CASRGTETSGYTF. The chain has TRBV2 and TRBJ1-2, with TRBD1 identical over 7 bases. The germline gives CDR1 SNHLY, CDR2 FYNNEI. CDR3 length: 13 amino acids. Unmatched junction bases numbered 9, after V lost 6 bases and J lost 8 bases.

The rearrangement links TRBV18 to TRBJ2-3; D is uncertain. The CDR3 sequence is 15 residues long. V was trimmed by 0 bases and J by 0 bases, leaving 7 bases between them. CDR1 is KGHSH, CDR2 LQKENI, per germline. Here the CDR3 reads CASSPPGSSTDTQYF. The CDR3 region has the DNA TGTGCCAGCTCACCACCGGGCAGTAGCACAGATACGCAGTATTTT.

The rearrangement links TRBV7-2 to TRBJ1-1; maybe TRBD1 (5 bases). Germline values: CDR1 SGHTA, CDR2 FQGNSA. Trimming left V 2 bases short and J 3 bases short, with 19 bases between. This CDR3 region has 17 residues. DNA of the CDR3: TGTGCCAGCAGCTTAAAAGAGGACATCGCGGCGGACACTGAAGCTTTCTTT. Protein sequence: CASSLKEDIAADTEAFF.

The chain employs TRBV7-9 and TRBJ2-7, with D perhaps TRBD1 (6 bases). The CDR3 extends over 16 amino acids. Germline V gene data show CDR1 as SEHNR and CDR2 as FQNEAQ (reference sequence). V shed 5 bases and J shed 3 bases, with 20 bases lying between them. The CDR3 spells CASSPGAGSRYYEQYV. In nucleotides, the CDR3 is TGTGCCAGCAGCCCAGGGGCGGGCAGCCGATACTACGAGCAGTACGTC.

This clone was counted a single time. The chain links TRBV2 to TRBJ2-5; 9 bases agree with TRBD2. V trimming: 5 bases; J trimming: 9 bases; junction bases outside the gene matches: 16. The CDR3 is 16 amino acids. Germline loops: CDR1 SNHLY, CDR2 FYNNEI. The CDR3 protein is CASSTGTSSDRWAQYF. CDR3 DNA: TGTGCCAGCAGTACCGGGACTAGCAGCGACAGGTGGGCCCAGTACTTC.

This clone showed up just a few times. This chain uses TRBV5-1 with TRBJ2-1; D is perhaps TRBD2 (5 bases). The germline V gene has CDR1 SGHRS and CDR2 YFSETQ. CDR3 size: 15 residues. V was cut by 1 base and J by 6 bases, with 14 bases left in between. CDR3: CASSLLGERTNEQFF. The CDR3 DNA sequence: TGCGCCAGCAGCTTGCTCGGGGAGCGTACCAATGAGCAGTTCTTC. The full variable domain, in which reference TRBV5-1 and TRBJ2-1 provide the parts outside the CDR3, is KAGVTQTPRYLIKTRGQQVTLSCSPISGHRSVSWYQQTPGQGLQFLFEYFSETQRNKGNFPGRFSGRQFSNSRSEMNVSTLELGDSALYLCASSLLGERTNEQFFGPGTRLTVL.

This chain connects TRBV19 to TRBJ2-5, with 7 bases fitting TRBD1. Germline values: CDR1 LNHDA, CDR2 SQIVND (reference sequence). V was pared by 6 bases and J by 4 bases, with 8 bases of the junction left unmatched. This CDR3 region has 14 residues. Written as DNA, the CDR3 is TGTGCCAGTAGAGGGAGACAGGGCCTAGAGACCCAGTACTTC. This codes for CASRGRQGLETQYF.

This clone was seen just once. This chain uses TRBV11-2 with TRBJ2-2; 11 nucleotides match TRBD2. The CDR3 extends over 19 amino acids. Germline lookup yields CDR1 SGHAT and CDR2 FQNNGV. V shed 5 bases and J 5 bases; nucleotides not matched to a gene: 16. The CDR3 nucleotides read TGTGCCAGCAGCCCCCGAAGGATCACTAGCGGGGGCGATACCGGGGAGCTGTTTTTT. It is translated as CASSPRRITSGGDTGELFF.

CDR3 nucleotide sequence: TGCGCCAGCAACCCGGGACAGTTAAACACTGAAGCTTTCTTT. This sequence encodes CASNPGQLNTEAFF. The chain carries TRBV5-1 and TRBJ1-1; 7 bases align to TRBD1. The CDR3 loop spans 14 amino acids. Losses at the gene ends were 6 bases for V and 2 bases for J; bases not matched to a gene: 7. Germline CDR1 and CDR2: SGHRS and YFSETQ.

The V and J genes are TRBV6-5 and TRBJ2-3; 7 bases are a match to TRBD2. Germline-derived CDR1 and CDR2 are MNHEY and SVGAGI. Unmatched junction bases numbered 6, after V lost 4 bases and J lost 2 bases. The CDR3 has 15 residues. CDR3 amino acids: CASSLSGANTDTQYF. The CDR3 region has the DNA TGTGCCAGCAGTTTGAGCGGGGCTAACACAGATACGCAGTATTTT.

The chain employs TRBV5-1 and TRBJ2-5, with TRBD2 as a possible D gene (6 bases). This CDR3 comprises 14 residues. CDR1 is SGHRS and CDR2 is YFSETQ in the germline V gene. The V and J ends lost 1 base and 1 base respectively, with 8 bases between them. CDR3 bases: TGCGCCAGCAGCTTGTGGGGGGTCCAAGAGACCCAGTACTTC. The encoded protein is CASSLWGVQETQYF.

This sequence joins TRBV10-3 and TRBJ2-1, with D unclear. Germline V gene sequence: CDR1 ENHRY, CDR2 SYGVKD. The ends were cut back, 0 bases at V and 3 bases at J, with 6 bases in the middle. The CDR3 is made up of 14 amino acids. CDR3 bases: TGTGCCATCAGTGAGTCACAAAACTACAATGAGCAGTTCTTC. It is translated as CAISESQNYNEQFF.

The chain couples TRBV5-4 to TRBJ2-1, with 7 bases lining up with TRBD1. The CDR3 covers 15 residues. The trim removed 1 base at V and 2 bases at J, leaving 3 bases unmatched. CDR1 is SGHNT, CDR2 YYREEE, per germline (reference sequence). CDR3 amino acids: CASSLWQGAYNEQFF. For the CDR3, the DNA is TGTGCCAGCAGCTTGTGGCAGGGGGCCTACAATGAGCAGTTCTTC. Variable domain in full (rest from reference TRBV5-4 and TRBJ2-1): ETGVTQSPTHLIKTRGQQVTLRCSSQSGHNTVSWYQQALGQGPQFIFQYYREEENGRGNFPPRFSGLQFPNYSSELNVNALELDDSALYLCASSLWQGAYNEQFFGPGTRLTVL.

J is TRBJ1-2 and V is TRBV27; D ambiguous. The germline gives CDR1 MNHEY, CDR2 SMNVEV (reference sequence). The CDR3 sequence is 13 residues long. Trimming removed 3 bases from V and 3 bases from J, with 8 bases in between. CDR3 nucleotide sequence: TGTGCCAGCAGTTTGGTGGCCCACTATGGCTACACCTTC. Amino acid sequence: CASSLVAHYGYTF.